The 8 T cell receptor beta chains given below trace back to one sample, sequenced in a study of T-cell memory formation after mild COVID-19. TCRdb re-derived calls from the 5' RACE reads in MiXCR, one entry per CDR3 protein. This sample has roughly 130,000 distinct CDR3 sequences, with about 18% found just once. Sequences were obtained from PBMCs or a T cell subset sorted from them (not recorded which). Receptors were obtained from a man younger than 35 who had mild COVID-19 (a few samples of this study predate the infection). Cell type and time point are not known.

This clonotype occurred a few times. The rearrangement links TRBV7-9 to TRBJ2-7; possibly TRBD2 for D (5 bases). The CDR3 covers 14 residues. Trimming removed 3 bases at V and 5 bases at J, with 14 bases between. Germline CDR1 is SEHNR and CDR2 is FQNEAQ (reference sequence). The CDR3 protein is CASSFNEGGNEQYF. The DNA for the CDR3 is TGTGCCAGCAGCTTCAACGAGGGCGGAAACGAGCAGTACTTC.

J is TRBJ1-5 and V is TRBV7-2; D unresolved. Trimming removed 5 bases from V and 0 bases from J, with 8 bases in between. Per the germline V gene, CDR1 is SGHTA and CDR2 is FQGNSA. This CDR3 has 14 residues. The CDR3 DNA reads as TGTGCCAGCAGCGTGGGGTATAGCAATCAGCCCCAGCATTTT. It encodes CASSVGYSNQPQHF.

The chain combines TRBV6-2 or TRBV6-3 with TRBJ2-3; the match to TRBD2 covers 9 bases. This CDR3 is 15 amino acids long. Per the germline V gene, CDR1 is MNHEY and CDR2 is SVGEGT. The V segment lost 6 bases and the J segment 2 bases; nucleotides outside the gene matches: 6. The CDR3 loop is CASRTAGGITDTQYF. CDR3 bases: TGTGCCAGCAGAACAGCGGGGGGAATCACAGATACGCAGTATTTT.

The chain has TRBV5-1 and TRBJ2-3; TRBD1 matches 8 bases. The ends lost 0 bases at V and 1 base at J; junction bases unmatched: 4. Germline V CDR1 and CDR2: SGHRS, YFSETQ. The CDR3 covers 16 residues. CDR3 DNA: TGCGCCAGCAGCTTGGCCGTGACAGGGGGCACAGATACGCAGTATTTT. This codes for CASSLAVTGGTDTQYF.

The rearrangement links TRBV5-1 to TRBJ2-5; TRBD2 agrees at 8 bases. The CDR3 consists of 14 residues. Trimming at V came to 4 bases and at J to 3 bases, leaving 5 bases not matched to a gene. Germline values: CDR1 SGHRS, CDR2 YFSETQ. CDR3: CASSRGLVEETQYF. CDR3 bases: TGCGCCAGCAGCCGGGGACTAGTGGAAGAGACCCAGTACTTC.

This chain links TRBV7-9 with TRBJ1-4, with unresolved D. Trimming removed 5 bases at V and 10 bases at J, with 17 bases between. The germline V gene has CDR1 SEHNR and CDR2 FQNEAQ (reference sequence). This CDR3 comprises 14 residues. CDR3 region: CASSPGLQSGKLFF. For the CDR3, the DNA is TGTGCCAGCAGCCCAGGACTTCAATCCGGAAAACTGTTTTTT.

The chain recombines TRBV7-9 with TRBJ2-5, with 15 bases lining up with TRBD2. V dropped 5 bases and J dropped 3; count of bases not matched to a gene: 1. The CDR3 spans 15 residues. In germline, CDR1 is SEHNR, CDR2 FQNEAQ (reference sequence). In DNA form, the CDR3 reads TGTGCCAGCAGCCGGACTAGCGGGGGGGAAGAGACCCAGTACTTC. This gives the protein CASSRTSGGEETQYF.

This clonotype was counted many times. The chain combines TRBV28 with TRBJ2-7, with 7 bases fitting TRBD1. The CDR3 length is 13 residues. Trimming cost V 4 bases and J 4 bases; bases outside gene matches: 4. Germline V lookup: CDR1 MDHEN, CDR2 SYDVKM. This CDR3 is CASSSGQEYEQYV. Here the CDR3 DNA reads TGTGCCAGCAGTTCCGGACAGGAGTACGAGCAGTACGTC.